This T cell receptor beta chain was recovered during a study of a mutant IDH1 vaccine in newly diagnosed glioma. Study summary: Vaccination followed radiotherapy alone by 4-6 weeks, or accompanied temozolomide cycles.

This CDR3 comprises 16 residues. Per germline, CDR1 SGHVS and CDR2 FQNEAQ. Trimming left V 5 bases short and J 0 bases short, with 13 bases between. The count of this clone is one. Its matching antigen is unknown. Time point given: week 47, end of study. Mutant IDH1 20-mer peptide, at 300 ug, made up each vaccine dose, with topical imiquimod. Only in-frame clones appear in the TCRdb table, and some are missing; sequencing was by immunoSEQ multiplex PCR. The table records approximately 100,000 clones, over 85% of them present only once. This receptor was taken from a woman between 50 and 59 years old with glioma. V usage is TRBV7-8 and J usage is TRBJ1-4, with D unresolved. This specimen consisted of PBMCs, obtained from a glioma patient whose treatment included an IDH1 peptide vaccine. The CDR3 sequence: CASSLKRDATNEKLFF. CDR3 nucleotides: TGTGCCAGCAGCCTTAAGAGAGATGCAACTAATGAAAAACTGTTTTTT. The variable domain in full, with the rest retrieved from reference TRBV7-8 and TRBJ1-4, is GAGVSQSPRYKVAKRGQDVALRCDPISGHVSLFWYQQALGQGPEFLTYFQNEAQLDKSGLPSDRFFAERPEGSVSTLKIQRTQQEDSAVYLCASSLKRDATNEKLFFGSGTQLSVL.